This T cell receptor beta chain was observed in a study of post-analysis software for immune sequencing data. Study-level results: Patients showed TRBV5-6, TRBV5-1 and TRBV20-1 among about five TRBV segments more frequent than in controls.

Unique-molecular-identifier-tagged TCR beta cDNA libraries were used. TCRdb redid the calling of the PCR reads with MiXCR, one entry per CDR3 protein. Of 380,000 or so distinct CDR3 sequences in the sample, about a third were seen once. Trimming stripped 3 bases from V and 5 bases from J, with 8 bases between. The CDR3 is made up of 13 amino acids. Turning to this clonotype: Its target is not known.

The V and J genes are TRBV12-3 or TRBV12-4 and TRBJ1-5; unclear D gene. This receptor was taken from a girl aged 10 to 17 with multiple sclerosis. Input material: blood. The CDR3 region has the DNA TGTGCCAGCAGTTTTTCTGATGATCAGCCCCAGCATTTT. Protein sequence: CASSFSDDQPQHF.